Below are 9 T cell receptor beta chains sequenced from a single sample in a study of T cells in Graves' hyperthyroidism and ophthalmopathy. RNA transcripts gave rise to amplified TCR beta CDR3 regions. Primed by the HTBI set, a first-round RT-PCR was run on the TCR CDR3. Via MiXCR, TCRdb re-called the multiplex PCR reads, giving one row per CDR3 protein. The data contain 500,000 to 650,000 distinct CDR3 sequences, about a sixth of them singletons. The specimen sequenced was blood. The receptors stem from a woman under 30 with Graves' ophthalmopathy.

About this clonotype itself: This may stem from a read error, because a much larger clone lies one nucleotide away. The chain links TRBV20-1 to TRBJ1-1, with TRBD1 matching over 8 bases. J was trimmed by 5 bases and V by 2 bases; bases with no gene match: 10. The CDR3 has 15 residues. Germline V lookup: CDR1 DFQATT, CDR2 SNEGSKA (reference sequence). The CDR3 DNA reads as TGCAGTGCTAGACCAACCGGACAGGGAGGGACTGAAGCTTTCTTT. Translated: CSARPTGQGGTEAFF.

This clonotype occurred a few times. The chain combines TRBV12-3 or TRBV12-4 with TRBJ1-5; D ambiguous. CDR3 length: 15 amino acids. Trimming removed 5 bases at V and 0 bases at J, with 11 bases between. The CDR3 spells CASSPTRNSNQPQHF. Here the CDR3 DNA reads TGTGCCAGCAGTCCGACACGTAATAGCAATCAGCCCCAGCATTTT.

The chain links TRBV27 to TRBJ1-2, with 9 bases identical to TRBD1. Germline trimming cut 6 bases from V and 4 bases from J; bases unmatched to any gene: 6. This CDR3 is built from 14 residues. Germline V CDR1 and CDR2: MNHEY, SMNVEV (reference sequence). CDR3 residues: CASRNRDRVYGYTF. The CDR3 DNA reads TGTGCCAGCAGGAACCGGGACAGGGTCTATGGCTACACCTTC.

This clonotype was seen at least ten times. The rearrangement joins TRBV7-2 to TRBJ2-3; D is unclear. Germline V gene data show CDR1 as SGHTA and CDR2 as FQGNSA. The V end was cut by 1 base, the J end by 2 bases, with 10 bases between. The CDR3 runs to 15 residues. CDR3 coding DNA: TGTGCCAGCAGCTTAGAGACCCTTTACACAGATACGCAGTATTTT. Its translation is CASSLETLYTDTQYF.

This clonotype was detected many times. This chain links TRBV4-2 with TRBJ2-1; D not certain. The CDR3 runs 15 residues. V was pared by 0 bases and J by 5 bases, with 11 bases between. Looked up from germline, CDR1 is LGHNA and CDR2 is YNFKEQ. This CDR3 is CASSQDRFSNNEQFF. The CDR3 nucleotides read TGTGCCAGCAGCCAAGACAGGTTTTCCAACAATGAGCAGTTCTTC.

As to this clonotype: A much larger clone differs by one base, so this may be a read error. The chain is built from TRBV5-1 and TRBJ2-5; TRBD1 or TRBD2 may be the D gene (5 bases each). The DNA end favors TRBJ2-1, so the J call may be wrong. This CDR3 is 16 amino acids long. Germline loops: CDR1 SGHRS, CDR2 YFSETQ. CDR3 loop: CASSLAQREGQETQFF. CDR3 bases: TGCGCCAGCAGCTTGGCACAGAGAGAGGGGCAAGAGACCCAGTTCTTC.

The table lists this clonotype with many counts. The V and J genes are TRBV28 and TRBJ1-1; a weak D match, TRBD1 (5 bases). The CDR3 is 13 residues long. Germline assignment: CDR1 MDHEN and CDR2 SYDVKM. With 5 bases removed from V and 5 bases from J, the gap between germline ends came to 12 bases. CDR3 nucleotide sequence: TGTGCCAGCAGTCCCCCAGGGAGGACTGAAGCTTTCTTT. Protein product: CASSPPGRTEAFF.

This clonotype was recorded at least ten times. V gene TRBV20-1 combines with J gene TRBJ1-2; no firm D call. V lost 3 bases to trimming and J lost 5 bases, with 7 bases between them. Germline V gene data show CDR1 as DFQATT and CDR2 as SNEGSKA (reference sequence). There are 11 residues in the CDR3. CDR3 residues: CSASGSYGYTF. CDR3 DNA: TGCAGTGCTAGTGGTTCTTATGGCTACACCTTC.

This clonotype occurred many times. The chain is built from TRBV29-1 and TRBJ2-5; the D gene is possibly TRBD1 (5 bases). The CDR3 covers 14 residues. Germline assignment: CDR1 SQVTM and CDR2 ANQGSEA. With 1 base removed from V and 6 bases from J, the gap between germline ends came to 15 bases. Written as DNA, the CDR3 is TGCAGCGTTGAAGGTCAGGGCGACGAAAAGACCCAGTACTTC. Translated: CSVEGQGDEKTQYF.